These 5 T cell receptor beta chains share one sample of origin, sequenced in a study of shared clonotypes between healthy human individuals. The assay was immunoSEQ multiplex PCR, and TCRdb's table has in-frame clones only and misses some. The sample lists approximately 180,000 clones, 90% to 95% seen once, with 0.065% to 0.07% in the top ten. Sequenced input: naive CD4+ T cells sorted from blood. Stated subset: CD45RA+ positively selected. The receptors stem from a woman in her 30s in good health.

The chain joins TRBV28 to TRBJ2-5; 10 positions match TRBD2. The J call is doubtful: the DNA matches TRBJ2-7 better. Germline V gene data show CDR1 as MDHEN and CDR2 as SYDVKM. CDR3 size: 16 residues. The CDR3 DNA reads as TGTGCCAGCAGCCCCACTAGCGGGGTCTCGGCCGACGAGCAGTACTTC. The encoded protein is CASSPTSGVSADEQYF.

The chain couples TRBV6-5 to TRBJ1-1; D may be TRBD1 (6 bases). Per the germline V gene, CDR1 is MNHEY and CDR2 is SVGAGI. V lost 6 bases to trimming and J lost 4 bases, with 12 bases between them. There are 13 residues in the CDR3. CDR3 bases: TGTGCCAGCAGAAGATACAGGGTCACTGAAGCTTTCTTT. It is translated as CASRRYRVTEAFF.

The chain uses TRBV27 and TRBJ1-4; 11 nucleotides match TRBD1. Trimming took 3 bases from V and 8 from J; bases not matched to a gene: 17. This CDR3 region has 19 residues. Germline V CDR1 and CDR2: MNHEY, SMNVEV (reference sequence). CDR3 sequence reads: CASSFRTGGLPARREKLFF. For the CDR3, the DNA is TGTGCCAGCAGTTTCCGGACAGGGGGCTTACCCGCCCGAAGAGAAAAACTGTTTTTT.

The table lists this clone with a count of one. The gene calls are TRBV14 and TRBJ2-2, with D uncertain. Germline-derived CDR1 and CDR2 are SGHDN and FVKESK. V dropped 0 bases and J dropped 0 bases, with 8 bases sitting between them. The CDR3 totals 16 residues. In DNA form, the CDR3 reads TGTGCCAGCAGCCAAGACTGGGCCGCGAACACCGGGGAGCTGTTTTTT. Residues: CASSQDWAANTGELFF.

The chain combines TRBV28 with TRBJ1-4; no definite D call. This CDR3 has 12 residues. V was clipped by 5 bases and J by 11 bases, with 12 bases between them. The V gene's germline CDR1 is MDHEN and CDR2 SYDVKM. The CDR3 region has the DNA TGTGCCAGCAGTCGCGGGCCTTATAAACTGTTTTTT. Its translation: CASSRGPYKLFF.